This TCR beta chain comes out of a study of vaccination and CD4 T cells after COVID-19. Across the whole study: Cells were stimulated with overlapping spike peptides from SARS-CoV-2, HCoV-NL63, HCoV-OC43 and HCoV-229E.

Looked up from germline, CDR1 is SQVTM and CDR2 is ANQGSEA. Losses at the gene ends were 5 bases for V and 2 bases for J; bases not matched to a gene: 2. This CDR3 is built from 12 residues. The Oncomine TCR Beta short-read assay was what sequenced the DNA obtained from cultured CD4+ T cells. Once CD4+ T cells had been cultured, genomic DNA was extracted from them. From the PCR reads, TCRdb called clonotypes with MiXCR, one entry per CDR3 protein. This sample has 9,900 or so distinct CDR3 sequences, with roughly 30% found just once. Described treatment: roughly 10-day PBMC culture with coronavirus spike peptide pools or control peptides (ViraFEST assay). CD4+ T-cell collection from the unexposed donor predated the COVID-19 pandemic (2011-2018). A note on this clonotype: Its antigen remains unknown.

The specimen sequenced was CD4+ T cells from blood, cultured in vitro. This sequence joins TRBV29-1 and TRBJ1-1, with 7 positions matching TRBD1. The clonotype was recovered from a human donor in good health. In DNA, the CDR3 is TGCAGCGTTAACAGGGGTAACACTGAAGCTTTCTTT. It yields the protein CSVNRGNTEAFF.